The 31 T cell receptor beta chains reported below all come from one sample, sequenced in a study of cytomegalovirus exposure and HLA in healthy donors. With 60 Vbeta and 13 Jbeta primers, the PCR was carried out. Here immunoSEQ multiplex PCR was the method, and the copy in TCRdb shows in-frame clones only, minus some. The sample lists roughly 100,000 clones, about 13% occurring once. Sequenced: PBMCs. The receptors originated from a middle-aged man in good health and CMV-seropositive.

This chain uses TRBV7-9 with TRBJ2-3; D is perhaps TRBD1 (5 bases). The CDR3 contains 17 residues. CDR1 SEHNR and CDR2 FQNEAQ come from the germline V gene (reference sequence). The V gene lost 1 base and the J gene lost 3 bases, with 17 bases spanning the gap. DNA of the CDR3: TGTGCCAGCAGCTTAGTTAGGGGTCGGCCCTTGACAGATACGCAGTATTTT. This gives the protein CASSLVRGRPLTDTQYF.

This clone was observed a few times. The rearrangement links TRBV29-1 to TRBJ1-1; possibly TRBD1 for D (5 bases). The germline V and J ends were trimmed by 3 bases and 3 bases, with 11 bases remaining between them. The CDR3 spans 13 residues. CDR1 and CDR2 (germline): SQVTM, ANQGSEA. The CDR3 loop reads CSVDWGRDTEAFF. CDR3 nucleotides: TGCAGCGTTGATTGGGGCAGGGACACTGAAGCTTTCTTT.

A few counts support this clone. The V gene is TRBV2, the J gene TRBJ2-7; 8 bases are shared with TRBD2. This CDR3 comprises 14 residues. Germline V lookup: CDR1 SNHLY, CDR2 FYNNEI. V lost 7 bases to trimming and J lost 7 bases; unmatched junction nucleotides: 12. The CDR3 loop is CASTTGLGTMEQYF. Written as DNA, the CDR3 is TGTGCCAGCACCACGGGACTAGGTACGATGGAGCAGTACTTC. Drawing the rest from reference TRBV2 and TRBJ2-7, the complete variable domain is EPEVTQTPSHQVTQMGQEVILRCVPISNHLYFYWYRQILGQKVEFLVSFYNNEISEKSEIFDDQFSVERPDGSNFTLKIRSTKLEDSAMYFCASTTGLGTMEQYFGPGTRLTVT.

This clone was picked up a small number of times. The V call is TRBV7-9, the J call TRBJ2-5, with TRBD1 as a possible D gene (6 bases). There are 13 residues in the CDR3. The germline CDR1 and CDR2 sequences are SEHNR and FQNEAQ (reference sequence). Trimming shortened V by 3 bases and J by 2 bases, and 7 bases separated the two germline ends. The CDR3 coding sequence is TGTGCCAGCAGCTTTGGACAGCAAGAGACCCAGTACTTC. Protein sequence: CASSFGQQETQYF.

The chain employs TRBV27 and TRBJ2-1; 13 nucleotides line up with TRBD2. Per the germline V gene, CDR1 is MNHEY and CDR2 is SMNVEV (reference sequence). There are 15 residues in the CDR3. Trimming cost V 6 bases and J 2 bases; bases outside gene matches: 1. CDR3 in amino acids: CASSTSGRAYNEQFF. Here the CDR3 DNA reads TGTGCCAGCAGCACTAGCGGGAGGGCCTACAATGAGCAGTTCTTC.

The genes are TRBV5-4 and TRBJ1-1; 8 bases are a match to TRBD1. CDR1 and CDR2 from the germline V gene are SGHNT and YYREEE (reference sequence). The trim removed 2 bases at V and 4 bases at J, leaving 10 bases unmatched. The CDR3 is 16 residues long. The CDR3 nucleotides are TGTGCCAGCAGCTTTATGGTTGCAGGGGGCCGCACTGAAGCTTTCTTT. It yields the protein CASSFMVAGGRTEAFF.

This clone was recorded a few times. This sequence joins TRBV7-2 and TRBJ2-3, with D possibly matching TRBD1 (6 bases). This CDR3 is built from 15 residues. Trimming removed 5 bases from V and 0 bases from J, with 12 bases in between. Looked up from germline, CDR1 is SGHTA and CDR2 is FQGNSA. This chain's CDR3 is CASSQKQGSTDTQYF. In nucleotides, the CDR3 is TGTGCCAGCAGCCAGAAACAGGGTAGCACAGATACGCAGTATTTT.

This chain joins TRBV14 and TRBJ1-2; tentative D call: TRBD1 (6 bases). Germline CDR1 reads SGHDN; CDR2 reads FVKESK. This CDR3 is built from 13 residues. Trimming pared 5 bases from V and 2 bases from J, leaving 9 bases between. CDR3 nucleotide sequence: TGTGCCAGCAGCAGGACAGAGAACTATGGCTACACCTTC. Translated: CASSRTENYGYTF. Based on the CDR3 plus reference TRBV14 and TRBJ1-2, the full variable domain is EAGVTQFPSHSVIEKGQTVTLRCDPISGHDNLYWYRRVMGKEIKFLLHFVKESKQDESGMPNNRFLAERTGGTYSTLKVQPAELEDSGVYFCASSRTENYGYTFGSGTRLTVV.

There are a few counts of this clone. The rearrangement links TRBV5-6 to TRBJ1-1, with D tentatively TRBD1 (6 bases). Trimming removed 5 bases from V and 0 bases from J, with 14 bases in between. The germline CDR1 and CDR2 sequences are SGHDT and YYEEEE. This CDR3 is built from 15 residues. The CDR3 sequence: CASSYGGGLNTEAFF. CDR3 in DNA: TGTGCCAGCAGTTATGGGGGGGGCTTGAACACTGAAGCTTTCTTT.

There are a few counts of this clone. This chain uses TRBV29-1 with TRBJ1-1, with D tentatively TRBD1 (6 bases). CDR1 and CDR2 (germline): SQVTM, ANQGSEA. Trimming pared 5 bases from V and 4 bases from J, leaving 11 bases between. The CDR3 sequence is 12 residues long. CDR3 sequence: CSVNREGTEAFF. Written as DNA, the CDR3 is TGCAGCGTTAACAGGGAGGGCACTGAAGCTTTCTTT.

The rearrangement uses TRBV10-1 and TRBJ2-5; 8 bases align to TRBD2. This CDR3 has 15 amino acids. Germline trimming cut 4 bases from V and 2 bases from J; bases unmatched to any gene: 6. Germline V gene lookup returns CDR1 WNHNN and CDR2 SYGVQD (reference sequence). The CDR3 spells CASSAGGRPQETQYF. The CDR3 coding sequence is TGCGCCAGCAGTGCGGGCGGGAGGCCTCAAGAGACCCAGTACTTC.

This clone was observed a handful of times. V gene TRBV6-5 combines with J gene TRBJ2-3, with 13 positions matching TRBD2. Germline assignment: CDR1 MNHEY and CDR2 SVGAGI. This CDR3 is built from 16 residues. After removal of 4 bases from V and 5 bases from J, the junction contained 6 bases not matched to a gene. The CDR3 is CASSSWTSGRIDTQYF. CDR3 bases: TGTGCCAGCAGTTCCTGGACTAGCGGGAGAATAGATACGCAGTATTTT.

The chain couples TRBV27 to TRBJ2-2, with 7 positions matching TRBD1. V lost 7 bases to trimming and J lost 5 bases; unmatched junction nucleotides: 13. The CDR3 has 16 amino acids. CDR1 and CDR2 from the germline V gene are MNHEY and SMNVEV (reference sequence). CDR3 in DNA: TGTGCCAGCACCGCATCGGGACAGCCTCGGACCGGGGAGCTGTTTTTT. Protein sequence: CASTASGQPRTGELFF.

This clone was seen only a few times. The CDR3 coding sequence is TGTGCCAGTAGTAGGGGGGACAGGGGCAGCTACGAGCAGTACTTC. Protein product: CASSRGDRGSYEQYF. V is TRBV19 and J is TRBJ2-7, with TRBD1 identical over 10 bases. The ends lost 4 bases at V and 3 bases at J; junction bases unmatched: 6. CDR3 length: 15 residues. Germline V lookup: CDR1 LNHDA, CDR2 SQIVND (reference sequence).

The chain combines TRBV30 with TRBJ1-5, with a tentative D call TRBD1 (5 bases). Trimming removed 1 base from V and 7 bases from J, with 11 bases in between. This CDR3 spans 13 amino acids. From germline, CDR1 is GTSNPN and CDR2 SVGIG (reference sequence). The CDR3 nucleotides read TGTGCCTGGAGTGAGCAGGGCTGGCAGCCCCAGCATTTT. Translating it yields CAWSEQGWQPQHF. Using reference TRBV30 and TRBJ1-5 for the parts outside the CDR3, the full variable domain is SQTIHQWPATLVQPVGSPLSLECTVEGTSNPNLYWYRQAAGRGLQLLFYSVGIGQISSEVPQNLSASRPQDRQFILSSKKLLLSDSGFYLCAWSEQGWQPQHFGDGTRLSIL.

This clone was counted between two and nine times. The chain uses TRBV7-2 and TRBJ1-1, with 7 nucleotides matching TRBD1. This CDR3 is built from 15 residues. Germline V CDR1 and CDR2: SGHTA, FQGNSA. With 0 bases clipped from V and 4 bases from J, the junction kept 5 bases outside the gene matches. CDR3 nucleotides: TGTGCCAGCAGCTTAGCGGGGGCAGGGGGCACTGAAGCTTTCTTT. This encodes CASSLAGAGGTEAFF.

In this sample, this clone turned up a few times. The chain combines TRBV20-1 with TRBJ1-1; TRBD1 might be the D (5 bases). Trimming left V 6 bases short and J 8 bases short, with 13 bases between. Germline V gives CDR1 DFQATT, CDR2 SNEGSKA (reference sequence). The CDR3 length is 11 residues. The CDR3 region has the DNA TGCAGTGCGGCGGAGGGGCTAGAAGCTTTCTTT. Its protein is CSAAEGLEAFF.

In its sample, this clone was seen a few times. The chain links TRBV10-1 to TRBJ2-1; D remains unclear. The CDR3 is 13 amino acids. The V gene lost 2 bases and the J gene lost 6 bases, with 8 bases spanning the gap. Germline CDR1 and CDR2: WNHNN and SYGVQD (reference sequence). For the CDR3, the DNA is TGCGCCAGCAGTGAGAGTGGAGCCAATGAGCAGTTCTTC. Translation gives CASSESGANEQFF.

This clone was detected a few times. V gene TRBV18 combines with J gene TRBJ2-1, with D possibly TRBD1 on 6 matching bases. The CDR3 runs to 14 residues. Germline CDR1 and CDR2: KGHSH and LQKENI. Trimming shortened V by 6 bases and J by 2 bases, and 11 bases separated the two germline ends. The CDR3 protein is CASSPQGTYNEQFF. CDR3 bases: TGTGCCAGCTCCCCCCAGGGGACCTACAATGAGCAGTTCTTC.

The rearrangement links TRBV6-1 to TRBJ1-4; 7 positions agree with TRBD1. J gave up 5 bases and V 6 bases, and 6 bases lay outside the gene matches. The CDR3 totals 14 residues. Per germline, CDR1 MNHNS and CDR2 SASEGT. The CDR3 nucleotides are TGTGCCAGCAGCCGACAGGGTACAAATGAAAAACTGTTTTTT. It encodes CASSRQGTNEKLFF.

This chain uses TRBV5-1 with TRBJ2-7, with TRBD2 matching 7 bases. Losses at the gene ends were 0 bases for V and 0 bases for J; bases not matched to a gene: 6. The CDR3 extends over 16 amino acids. The germline CDR1 and CDR2 sequences are SGHRS and YFSETQ. This chain's CDR3 is CASSLAEGGVSYEQYF. The CDR3, as DNA: TGCGCCAGCAGCTTGGCCGAGGGAGGGGTCTCCTACGAGCAGTACTTC.

This CDR3 is CASSLRDSYNEQFF. The CDR3 nucleotides read TGTGCCAGCAGTCTGCGGGACTCCTACAATGAGCAGTTCTTC. The gene calls are TRBV28 and TRBJ2-1, with a possible D match to TRBD2 (6 bases). The CDR3 length is 14 residues. Trimming removed 5 bases at V and 0 bases at J, with 8 bases between. The V gene's germline CDR1 is MDHEN and CDR2 SYDVKM.

The chain couples TRBV6-6 to TRBJ2-2; the match to TRBD1 covers 11 bases. Germline V lookup: CDR1 MNHNY, CDR2 SVGAGI (reference sequence). The CDR3 runs 15 residues. The trim removed 4 bases at V and 5 bases at J, leaving 3 bases unmatched. As DNA, the CDR3 is TGTGCCAGCAGTTCGGGGACAGGGGGGACCGGGGAGCTGTTTTTT. This translates into CASSSGTGGTGELFF.

The chain recombines TRBV5-1 with TRBJ2-3; tentatively, D is TRBD2 (5 bases). The V end was cut by 1 base, the J end by 4 bases, with 13 bases between. This CDR3 comprises 15 residues. Germline V gene sequence: CDR1 SGHRS, CDR2 YFSETQ. CDR3 in DNA: TGCGCCAGCAGCTTGATCCGGGGTGGGTCAGATACGCAGTATTTT. It codes for CASSLIRGGSDTQYF.

This clone was seen more than once but under ten times. The J gene is TRBJ2-3, the V gene TRBV19; 10 nucleotides match TRBD2. The CDR3 contains 15 residues. The germline V gene encodes CDR1 LNHDA and CDR2 SQIVND (reference sequence). V dropped 3 bases and J dropped 6; count of bases not matched to a gene: 6. In DNA form, the CDR3 reads TGTGCCAGTAGTATGGCTAGCGGGAGTTGGGATACGCAGTATTTT. It encodes CASSMASGSWDTQYF.

This clone has only a few counts. V gene TRBV6-5 combines with J gene TRBJ2-1; 9 positions match TRBD2. The CDR3 has 15 residues. The V gene's germline CDR1 is MNHEY and CDR2 SVGAGI. V dropped 5 bases and J dropped 11; count of bases not matched to a gene: 13. The CDR3 protein is CASSAGGAGVVKQFF. The CDR3 DNA reads as TGTGCCAGCAGTGCGGGGGGGGCGGGAGTTGTTAAGCAGTTCTTC.

The chain links TRBV10-2 to TRBJ2-3, with 7 bases aligning to TRBD2. The V and J ends lost 5 bases and 4 bases, in that order; junction bases with no gene match: 3. CDR1 is WSHSY, CDR2 SAAADI, per germline. The CDR3 spans 13 residues. The CDR3 region has the DNA TGCGCCAGCAGTCGGCTAGCGGCAGATACGCAGTATTTT. Protein sequence: CASSRLAADTQYF.

This clone was recorded a few times. The V and J genes are TRBV19 and TRBJ2-3, with a tentative D call TRBD1 (5 bases). Trimming stripped 2 bases from V and 4 bases from J, with 10 bases between. The CDR3 extends over 14 amino acids. Germline V gene data show CDR1 as LNHDA and CDR2 as SQIVND (reference sequence). The CDR3 sequence is CASSIPRAPDTQYF. CDR3 DNA: TGTGCCAGTAGTATACCCAGGGCTCCAGATACGCAGTATTTT.

This clone has a handful of counts. This chain connects TRBV19 to TRBJ2-1; the D is unclear. CDR1 LNHDA and CDR2 SQIVND come from the germline V gene (reference sequence). Deletions cut 3 bases from V and 16 bases from J, with 13 bases between. CDR3 size: 11 residues. CDR3 DNA: TGTGCCAGTAGTATCCCGGCAGGCCTCTTCTTC. It translates to CASSIPAGLFF.

The chain has TRBV5-1 and TRBJ2-7; TRBD1 matches 8 bases. J was trimmed by 5 bases and V by 1 base; bases with no gene match: 8. CDR1 SGHRS and CDR2 YFSETQ come from the germline V gene. The CDR3 is 15 amino acids. CDR3 loop: CASSLSDRAFDEQYF. CDR3 DNA: TGCGCCAGCAGCTTGTCGGACAGGGCCTTCGACGAGCAGTACTTC.

The chain couples TRBV7-9 to TRBJ2-7; TRBD2 might be the D (6 bases). Germline assignment: CDR1 SEHNR and CDR2 FQNEAQ (reference sequence). The CDR3 is 17 residues long. Trimming took off 2 bases at V and 2 bases at J, with 19 bases between the two ends. CDR3 protein: CASSLSPGVAETYEQYF. CDR3 sequence (DNA): TGTGCCAGCAGCTTAAGCCCCGGGGTAGCGGAGACCTACGAGCAGTACTTC.